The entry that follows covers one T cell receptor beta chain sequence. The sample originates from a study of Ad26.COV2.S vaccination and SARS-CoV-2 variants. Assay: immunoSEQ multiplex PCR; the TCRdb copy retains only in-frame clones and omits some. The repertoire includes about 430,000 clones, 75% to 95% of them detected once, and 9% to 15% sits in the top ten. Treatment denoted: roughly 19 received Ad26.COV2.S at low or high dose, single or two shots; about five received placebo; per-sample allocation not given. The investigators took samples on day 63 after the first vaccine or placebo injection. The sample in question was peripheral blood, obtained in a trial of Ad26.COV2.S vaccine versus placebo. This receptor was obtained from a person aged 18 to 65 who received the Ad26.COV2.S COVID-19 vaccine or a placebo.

Here the CDR3 DNA reads TGTGCCAGCAGTGAACTGTGGAACCAAGAGACCCAGTACTTC. Its protein product is CASSELWNQETQYF. The chain joins TRBV2 to TRBJ2-5; D unclear. CDR3 length: 14 residues. Between the trimmed V and J ends, which lost 2 bases and 0 bases, there was a span of 7 bases. From germline, CDR1 is SNHLY and CDR2 FYNNEI.